The rows below give T cell receptor beta chains drawn from one sample of a study of PD-1 blockade in classical Hodgkin lymphoma. Assay: immunoSEQ multiplex PCR; the TCRdb copy retains only in-frame clones and omits some. The sample yields more than 7,500 clones, around 87% seen once. The sequenced sample was peripheral blood mononuclear cells (PBMCs), obtained before the fourth cycle of nivolumab. These receptors originate from a human donor with classical Hodgkin lymphoma. Both conserved end residues are part of each CDR3. Fields, in order: V gene, clone size, D gene, J gene, CDR3 DNA, CDR3 protein. A D gene is named only where the DNA matches it firmly. Only part of the rows carry a size: once, few, many, or a class if the clone is expanded.

TRBV28,.,.,TRBJ2-5,TGTGCCAGCAGTTTACCGCTTACCGCCCTGGACTCAATCGGTGAGACCCAGTACTTC,CASSLPLTALDSIGETQYF
TRBV4-3,.,TRBD1,TRBJ2-7,TGCGCCAGCAGCCAAGAACCAACATACCGGGACAGCTACGAGCAGTACTTC,CASSQEPTYRDSYEQYF
TRBV7-9,.,.,TRBJ1-2,TGTGCCAGCAGCTTCTGGGGTTTGAACTATGGCTACACCTTC,CASSFWGLNYGYTF
TRBV6-5,once,.,TRBJ1-4,TGTGCCAGCAGTTACGTGGGGTATCTTGGGGAAAAACTGTTTTTT,CASSYVGYLGEKLFF
TRBV5-1,.,.,TRBJ2-5,TGCGCCAGCAGCTTGGGACTAGCAGGGGAACAAGAGACCCAGTACTTC,CASSLGLAGEQETQYF
TRBV2,.,.,TRBJ2-5,TGTGCCAGCAGTCGCCAGGAGCAGCAGACCCAGTACTTC,CASSRQEQQTQYF
TRBV7-9,.,TRBD1,TRBJ2-4,TGTGCCAGCAGCGTACAGGGGGTACAGTACTTC,CASSVQGVQYF
TRBV6-5,.,.,TRBJ1-1,TGTGCCAGCAGTTTTCATACAGGGCGCACTTTAGCTGAAGCTTTCTTT,CASSFHTGRTLAEAFF
TRBV28,.,.,TRBJ2-1,TGTGCCAGCAGTTTATTGGGAGATGAGCAGTTCTTC,CASSLLGDEQFF
TRBV7-2,.,.,TRBJ1-1,TGCGCCAGCAGCACTCGGACAGAGAACACTGAAGCTTTCTTT,CASSTRTENTEAFF
TRBV6-4,.,TRBD2,TRBJ2-6,TGTGCCAGCAGTGACAGCGGGAGCTCTGGGGCCAACGTCCTGACTTTC,CASSDSGSSGANVLTF
TRBV5-6,.,.,TRBJ1-4,TGTGCCAGCAGCTCCAGGGGACTCGTGGGCGAAAAACTGTTTTTT,CASSSRGLVGEKLFF
TRBV4-1,.,.,TRBJ1-1,TGCGCCAGCAGCCAAGGCTCTTACTTGAAGAGAAACACTGAAGCTTTCTTT,CASSQGSYLKRNTEAFF
TRBV7-2,.,.,TRBJ2-5,TGTGCCAGCAGCTCCCGACAGTGGGCGTATGAGACCCAGTACTTC,CASSSRQWAYETQYF
TRBV19,.,.,TRBJ1-5,TGTGCCAGTAGTCCAAAAAGTAGTGGGATCGCTAGGAATCAGCCCCAGCATTTT,CASSPKSSGIARNQPQHF